The 21 T cell receptor beta chains below all came from one sample that was sequenced in a study of glioma-infiltrating T cells. The iRepertoire nested amplicon-rescue multiplex PCR amplified TCR alpha and beta CDR3s from RNA. TCRdb re-called the multiplex PCR reads with MiXCR, one entry per CDR3 protein. This sample has under 200,000 distinct CDR3 sequences; about 46% occur once, and the top ten carry roughly 5.5%. The sample consisted of glioma tissue, nonneoplastic brain tissue, or PBMCs (not recorded which). All receptors derive from a human donor with low-grade glioma or glioblastoma, undergoing nonglioma brain surgery, or in good health (not recorded which).

This clonotype has just one count. At one of its ends the junction is not consistent with the germline gene, which may arise from a read error. This chain links TRBV28 with TRBJ2-5; a possible D gene is TRBD2 (6 bases). The CDR3 consists of 13 residues. CDR1 and CDR2 (germline): MDHEN, SYDVKM. CDR3 residues: CASRLSGGETQHF. CDR3 bases: TGCGCCAGCAGACTTAGCGGAGGGGAGACCCAGCACTTC. Supplemented by reference TRBV28 and TRBJ2-5, the full variable domain reads DVKVTQSSRYLVKRTGEKVFLECVQDMDHENMFWYRQDPGLGLRLIYFSYDVKMKEKGDIPEGYSVSREKKERFSLILESASTNQTSMYLCASRLSGGETQHFGPGTRLLVL.

Ten or more counts support this clonotype. The chain couples TRBV27 to TRBJ1-4; D unclear. V lost 4 bases and J 8 bases, leaving 14 bases between the germline ends. Germline lookup yields CDR1 MNHEY and CDR2 SMNVEV (reference sequence). The CDR3 consists of 14 residues. This chain's CDR3 is CASSSFSTGEKLFF. CDR3 coding DNA: TGTGCCAGCAGTTCCTTCAGTACTGGGGAAAAACTGTTTTTT.

Note on this clonotype: An end of the junction differs from the germline gene, which may be a read error. CDR3 sequence (DNA): TGTGCCAGCAGTGGGACAGGGGATAATTCACACCTCAACTTT. Its translation is CASSGTGDNSHLNF. The chain couples TRBV6-2 or TRBV6-3 to TRBJ1-6, with 10 nucleotides matching TRBD1. The CDR3 covers 14 residues. Germline CDR1 reads MNHEY; CDR2 reads SVGEGT.

As concerns this clonotype: A single base separates this from a much larger clone, so it may be a read error. This chain links TRBV29-1 with TRBJ2-1; D is undetermined. The CDR3 sequence is 11 residues long. Germline V gene data show CDR1 as SQVTM and CDR2 as ANQGSEA. V shed 5 bases and J shed 4 bases, with 6 bases lying between them. CDR3 sequence (DNA): TGCAGCGTTCAAGGTTACAATGAGCAGTTCTTC. This translates into CSVQGYNEQFF.

This chain links TRBV27 with TRBJ2-2; D tentatively reads TRBD1 or TRBD2 (5 bases each). The germline V gene encodes CDR1 MNHEY and CDR2 SMNVEV (reference sequence). The CDR3 loop spans 16 amino acids. V lost 8 bases, J lost 5 bases, and 21 bases lay in between. The CDR3 here is CASRRSGTGRTGELFF. The CDR3 coding sequence is TGTGCCAGCCGAAGATCGGGGACCGGGCGGACCGGGGAGCTGTTTTTT.

In the case of this clonotype: A much larger clonotype is one base distant, so this may be a read error. The chain uses TRBV2 and TRBJ2-1; 7 bases agree with TRBD2. Per germline, CDR1 SNHLY and CDR2 FYNNEI. The CDR3 is made up of 13 amino acids. CDR3 coding DNA: TGTGCCAGCAGGCGGGAGCCCCACAATGATCAGTTCTTC. Translating gives CASRREPHNDQFF. Full variable domain (rest looked up from reference TRBV2 and TRBJ2-1): EPEVTQTPSHQVTQMGQEVILRCVPISNHLYFYWYRQILGQKVEFLVSFYNNEISEKSEIFDDQFSVERPDGSNFTLKIRSTKLEDSAMYFCASRREPHNDQFFGPGTRLTVL.

This clonotype turned up a few times. V is TRBV2 and J is TRBJ1-5; D perhaps matches TRBD1 (6 bases). Trimming shortened V by 0 bases and J by 0 bases, and 12 bases separated the two germline ends. Germline-derived CDR1 and CDR2 are SNHLY and FYNNEI. The CDR3 has 17 residues. The CDR3 is CASSEAQGIDSNQPQHF. The CDR3 region has the DNA TGTGCCAGCAGTGAAGCCCAGGGGATAGATAGCAATCAGCCCCAGCATTTT.

V is TRBV7-9 and J is TRBJ2-3, with 12 bases that match TRBD2. The V gene end was trimmed by 5 bases and the J gene end by 6 bases; junction bases not matched to a gene: 9. CDR3 length equals 16 residues. The germline V gene has CDR1 SEHNR and CDR2 FQNEAQ (reference sequence). The CDR3: CASSAGTSGWLDTQYF. CDR3 bases: TGTGCCAGCAGCGCAGGGACTAGCGGGTGGCTGGATACGCAGTATTTT.

Ten or more counts support this clonotype. The chain uses TRBV15 and TRBJ2-1; the match to TRBD2 covers 7 bases. Germline trimming cut 2 bases from V and 4 bases from J; bases unmatched to any gene: 5. Germline CDR1 is LNHNV and CDR2 is YYDKDF (reference sequence). The CDR3 covers 15 residues. The DNA for the CDR3 is TGTGCCACCAGCAGATCGGGAGGCGGATACAATGAGCAGTTCTTC. Translation: CATSRSGGGYNEQFF.

This chain joins TRBV9 and TRBJ2-1; 8 bases are shared with TRBD2. Germline trimming cut 0 bases from V and 8 bases from J; bases unmatched to any gene: 7. CDR1 is SGDLS, CDR2 YYNGEE, per germline. The CDR3 is 15 residues long. The CDR3 loop is CASSVGTSPHDEQFF. Here the CDR3 DNA reads TGTGCCAGCAGCGTAGGGACTAGCCCCCACGATGAGCAGTTCTTC. Drawing the rest from reference TRBV9 and TRBJ2-1, the complete variable domain is DSGVTQTPKHLITATGQRVTLRCSPRSGDLSVYWYQQSLDQGLQFLIQYYNGEERAKGNILERFSAQQFPDLHSELNLSSLELGDSALYFCASSVGTSPHDEQFFGPGTRLTVL.

At least ten counts were recorded for this clonotype. V is TRBV19 and J is TRBJ2-3, with TRBD2 matching over 7 bases. Germline loops: CDR1 LNHDA, CDR2 SQIVND (reference sequence). This CDR3 spans 15 amino acids. V lost 6 bases, J lost 0 bases, and 6 bases stayed unmatched. CDR3 sequence reads: CASSKSGISTDTQYF. CDR3 sequence (DNA): TGTGCCAGTAGCAAAAGCGGGATCAGCACAGATACGCAGTATTTT.

The chain combines TRBV5-1 with TRBJ1-1; D is possibly TRBD1 (5 bases). V gave up 0 bases and J gave up 3 bases, with 12 bases separating them. The CDR3 covers 15 residues. Germline V gene lookup returns CDR1 SGHRS and CDR2 YFSETQ. CDR3 in DNA: TGCGCCAGCAGCTTGGGTTCAGGGAAAGACACTGAAGCTTTCTTT. Amino acids: CASSLGSGKDTEAFF.

As regards this clonotype: A much larger clone differs by one base, so this may be a read error. The chain joins TRBV25-1 to TRBJ2-7; tentative D call: TRBD1 (6 bases). Per the germline V gene, CDR1 is MGHDK and CDR2 is SYGVNS. The CDR3 sequence is 12 residues long. Trimming pared 5 bases from V and 8 bases from J, leaving 13 bases between. The CDR3 nucleotides are TGTGCCAGCAGTCACCCGGGGACAAAGCAGTACTTC. Amino acid sequence: CASSHPGTKQYF.

This clonotype came up a few times. The chain employs TRBV13 and TRBJ2-5; 7 nucleotides line up with TRBD1. The germline gives CDR1 PRHDT, CDR2 FYEKMQ (reference sequence). The CDR3 length is 15 residues. V shed 5 bases, J shed 2 bases, and the junction held 8 bases outside the gene matches. The CDR3 loop is CASSPDGGQQETQYF. In DNA form, the CDR3 reads TGTGCCAGCAGCCCCGATGGGGGACAGCAAGAGACCCAGTACTTC.

This clonotype was counted ten times or more. V gene TRBV5-4 combines with J gene TRBJ2-6, with 9 bases lining up with TRBD1. This CDR3 region has 17 residues. CDR1 SGHNT and CDR2 YYREEE come from the germline V gene (reference sequence). The J segment lost 0 bases and the V segment lost 0 bases, leaving 1 base of the junction unmatched. The CDR3 coding sequence is TGTGCCAGCAGCTTGGGACAGGGGGGCTCTGGGGCCAACGTCCTGACTTTC. Protein sequence: CASSLGQGGSGANVLTF.

A note on this clonotype: The junction departs from germline at one end; a sequencing error may be responsible. The chain employs TRBV28 and TRBJ2-4; no reliable D call. This CDR3 spans 11 amino acids. CDR1 and CDR2 from the germline V gene are MDHEN and SYDVKM. Here the CDR3 DNA reads TGTGCCATAGGACCAGTCTTATTTCAGCACTTC. Protein: CAIGPVLFQHF.

Remarks on this clonotype: The missing conserved phenylalanine or tryptophan at the end of this CDR3 makes a read error likely. No DNA is shown, since the ends of the CDR3 on it are uncertain; the CDR3 is the one TCRdb lists. The chain links TRBV20-1 to TRBJ1-1. The CDR3 has 15 residues if both end residues are counted. The germline V gene encodes CDR1 DFQATT and CDR2 SNEGSKA (reference sequence). CDR3 in amino acids: CSARDLAARGWRTFL.

The V and J genes are TRBV6-1 and TRBJ2-7, with 12 bases that match TRBD1. This CDR3 has 15 amino acids. J lost 9 bases, V lost 3 bases, and 9 bases had no gene match. CDR1 and CDR2 (germline): MNHNS, SASEGT. The CDR3 DNA sequence: TGTGCCAGCAGTGAGCTCGGGACAGGGGGCTACTCGCAGTACTTC. This translates into CASSELGTGGYSQYF.

This chain links TRBV30 with TRBJ1-2; 8 nucleotides agree with TRBD1. J lost 6 bases, V lost 4 bases, and 10 bases had no gene match. The CDR3 covers 14 residues. CDR1 and CDR2 (germline): GTSNPN, SVGIG (reference sequence). The CDR3 spells CAWTMTGDLDGYTF. The CDR3, as DNA: TGTGCCTGGACTATGACAGGGGACCTTGATGGCTACACCTTC.

This clonotype was observed at least ten times. The genes are TRBV2 and TRBJ2-3; perhaps TRBD2 as D (5 bases). This CDR3 contains 11 residues. From germline, CDR1 is SNHLY and CDR2 FYNNEI. V gave up 4 bases and J gave up 9 bases, with 8 bases separating them. The CDR3 here is CASSGRETQYF. CDR3 nucleotides: TGTGCCAGCAGTGGAAGGGAGACGCAGTATTTT.

Note on this clonotype: Just one base apart from a much larger clone, this may be a read error. V is TRBV28 and J is TRBJ2-5; no clear D. Germline V gene data show CDR1 as MDHEN and CDR2 as SYDVKM. This CDR3 has 14 residues. Trimming removed 6 bases from V and 5 bases from J, with 16 bases in between. The CDR3 loop is CASSRPRPSETQYF. The CDR3 DNA sequence: TGTGCCAGCAGCCGCCCTAGACCGTCGGAGACCCAGTACTTC. The whole variable domain, filled in from reference TRBV28 and TRBJ2-5, reads DVKVTQSSRYLVKRTGEKVFLECVQDMDHENMFWYRQDPGLGLRLIYFSYDVKMKEKGDIPEGYSVSREKKERFSLILESASTNQTSMYLCASSRPRPSETQYFGPGTRLLVL.